This entry describes one T cell receptor beta chain. This sample is part of a study of blood T cell repertoires in COVID-19. Study-wide context: Collection of acute and convalescent COVID-19 samples took place in the United States, Italy and Spain.

Germline CDR1 and CDR2: LGHNA and YSLEER. The CDR3 has 20 amino acids. V was trimmed by 2 bases and J by 6 bases, leaving 29 bases between them. Here immunoSEQ multiplex PCR was the method, and the copy in TCRdb shows in-frame clones only, minus some. In the table there are fewer than 120,000 clones, around 79% of which are singletons. Sequencing input: peripheral blood. The clonotype comes from a woman of 80 years or more with active or convalescent COVID-19. V usage is TRBV4-3 and J usage is TRBJ2-1; possible D gene TRBD2, 6 bases. The CDR3 spells CASSQKFPSGTSTSTNEQFF. CDR3 DNA: TGCGCCAGCAGCCAAAAGTTTCCCTCCGGGACTTCAACTTCTACCAATGAGCAGTTCTTC.